The 4 T cell receptor beta chains given below trace back to one sample, sequenced in a study of OX40 agonist ivuxolimab in advanced cancers. Sequencing was performed with immunoSEQ multiplex PCR; in TCRdb, only in-frame clones are kept and a portion is missing. The sample holds approximately 32,000 clones, approximately 85% seen once. The source material was CD4+ or CD8+ T cells sorted from blood, sampled in a trial of the OX40 agonist ivuxolimab. The receptors shown here come from an adult with an advanced solid tumor such as melanoma, head and neck, liver or kidney cancer.

This sequence joins TRBV30 and TRBJ2-3, with unresolved D. The CDR3 has 12 amino acids. Between the trimmed V and J ends, which lost 1 base and 6 bases, there was a span of 8 bases. Germline CDR1 GTSNPN, CDR2 SVGIG (reference sequence). In DNA form, the CDR3 reads TGTGCCTGGAGTGGTGGGGTCGATACGCAGTATTTT. Translating it yields CAWSGGVDTQYF.

The chain combines TRBV4-1 with TRBJ2-7; no reliable D call. The V and J ends lost 2 bases and 2 bases respectively, with 10 bases between them. Germline values: CDR1 MGHRA, CDR2 YSYEKL. This CDR3 is 14 amino acids long. The CDR3 sequence: CASSQKDMAYEQYF. The CDR3 DNA reads as TGCGCCAGCAGCCAAAAGGATATGGCCTACGAGCAGTACTTC.

The chain joins TRBV7-9 to TRBJ2-3; no firm D call. CDR1 and CDR2 (germline): SEHNR, FQNEAQ (reference sequence). The CDR3 loop spans 13 amino acids. V shed 3 bases and J shed 2 bases, with 6 bases lying between them. The CDR3 here is CASSFEYTDTQYF. CDR3 sequence (DNA): TGTGCCAGCAGCTTCGAATACACAGATACGCAGTATTTT.

The V gene is TRBV29-1, the J gene TRBJ2-5; D perhaps matches TRBD2 (5 bases). Germline assignment: CDR1 SQVTM and CDR2 ANQGSEA. Trimming removed 8 bases from V and 4 bases from J, with 17 bases in between. This CDR3 contains 13 residues. The CDR3 DNA reads TGCAGCTCCCGGGATTGGGGAATAGAGACCCAGTACTTC. As protein: CSSRDWGIETQYF. Full variable domain (missing parts from reference TRBV29-1 and TRBJ2-5): SAVISQKPSRDICQRGTSLTIQCQVDSQVTMMFWYRQQPGQSLTLIATANQGSEATYESGFVIDKFPISRPNLTFSTLTVSNMSPEDSSIYLCSSRDWGIETQYFGPGTRLLVL.